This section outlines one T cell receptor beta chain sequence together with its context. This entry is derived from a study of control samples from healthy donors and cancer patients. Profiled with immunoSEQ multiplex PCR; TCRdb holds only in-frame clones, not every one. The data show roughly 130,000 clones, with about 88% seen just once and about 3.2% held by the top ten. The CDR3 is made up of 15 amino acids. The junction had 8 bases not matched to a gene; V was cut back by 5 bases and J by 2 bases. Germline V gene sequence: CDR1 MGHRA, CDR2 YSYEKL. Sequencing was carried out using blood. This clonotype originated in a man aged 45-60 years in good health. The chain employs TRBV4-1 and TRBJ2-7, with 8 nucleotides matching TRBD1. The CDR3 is CASSKTDREPYEQYF. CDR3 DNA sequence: TGCGCCAGCAGCAAAACGGACAGGGAACCCTACGAGCAGTACTTC.